The clone carrying this T cell receptor beta chain has only a few counts. As yet, its antigen is unknown. It was with 60 Vbeta and 13 Jbeta primers that the PCR ran. The assay was immunoSEQ multiplex PCR, and TCRdb's table has in-frame clones only and misses some. The repertoire has about 170,000 clones, 80% to 85% of them found once; the top ten carry 0.35% to 0.4%. The V gene's germline CDR1 is SGHDT and CDR2 YYEEEE. V was trimmed by 4 bases and J by 12 bases, leaving 10 bases between them. The CDR3 is 11 amino acids. This sample is drawn from a study of cytomegalovirus exposure and HLA in healthy donors. Findings and caveats of the study: A list of 150 to 200 TCR beta chains associated with cytomegalovirus was given.

The clonotype comes from a boy between 2 and 10 years old in good health and CMV-seronegative. Sequenced input: PBMCs. This chain connects TRBV5-6 to TRBJ1-4; no definite D call. The CDR3 spells CASSVDKELFF. CDR3 DNA sequence: TGTGCCAGCAGCGTAGACAAGGAACTGTTTTTT.